This TCR beta chain was sequenced during a study of T cells after somatic rescue of genetic block. Produced via immunoSEQ multiplex PCR; TCRdb's table is partial and in-frame only. The sample contains about 63,000 clones, around 90% of which appear only once. The TCR comes from a man between 40 and 49 years old. The sequencing input was peripheral blood mononuclear cells (PBMCs).

The CDR3 sequence is CASSPREETQYF. CDR3 nucleotides: TGTGCCAGCTCACCCCGCGAAGAGACCCAGTACTTC. The chain has TRBV18 and TRBJ2-5; no firm D call. The CDR3 has 12 residues. Germline assignment: CDR1 KGHSH and CDR2 LQKENI. Trimming pared 3 bases from V and 3 bases from J, leaving 5 bases between.